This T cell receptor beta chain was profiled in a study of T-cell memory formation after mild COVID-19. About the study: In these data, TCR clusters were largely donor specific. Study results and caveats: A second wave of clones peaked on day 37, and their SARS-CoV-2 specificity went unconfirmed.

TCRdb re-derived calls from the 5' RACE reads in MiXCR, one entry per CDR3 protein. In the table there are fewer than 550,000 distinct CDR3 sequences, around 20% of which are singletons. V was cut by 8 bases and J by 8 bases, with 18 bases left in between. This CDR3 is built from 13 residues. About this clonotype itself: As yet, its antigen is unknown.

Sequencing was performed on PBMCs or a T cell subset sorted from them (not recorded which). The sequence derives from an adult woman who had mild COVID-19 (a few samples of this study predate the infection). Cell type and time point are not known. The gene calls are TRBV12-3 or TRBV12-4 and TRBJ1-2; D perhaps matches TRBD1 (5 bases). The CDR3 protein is CASAHQGLGGYTF. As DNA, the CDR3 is TGTGCCAGCGCCCATCAGGGACTCGGAGGCTACACCTTC.